This T cell receptor (beta chain) was sequenced for a study of OX40 agonist ivuxolimab in advanced cancers. Study summary: Those enrolled were less than 85% male, with a mean age of around 55 years and ages from 23 to 79. Study-level findings and limits: Partial responders at 0.1-3.0 mg/kg showed near-lowest clonal expansion. In general, CD8+ T cells held more expanded clones than CD4+ did, on average.

Some clones are missing from TCRdb's copy, which holds only in-frame ones; the method was immunoSEQ multiplex PCR. Altogether fewer than 80,000 clones are present, approximately 90% being singletons, with the ten largest covering roughly 4%. The trim removed 2 bases at V and 0 bases at J, leaving 5 bases unmatched. This CDR3 has 17 amino acids. Germline-derived CDR1 and CDR2 are SGHRS and YFSETQ. On this clone itself: The antigen remains unidentified.

The sample in question was CD4+ or CD8+ T cells sorted from blood, obtained in a trial of the OX40 agonist ivuxolimab. The sequence was collected from an adult with an advanced solid tumor such as melanoma, head and neck, liver or kidney cancer. This rearrangement joins TRBV5-1 to TRBJ2-6, with 7 bases that match TRBD1. CDR3 nucleotides: TGCGCCAGCAGCTTCGCACAGGGGTCCTCTGGGGCCAACGTCCTGACTTTC. Translated: CASSFAQGSSGANVLTF. The complete variable domain, with remaining parts taken from reference TRBV5-1 and TRBJ2-6, reads KAGVTQTPRYLIKTRGQQVTLSCSPISGHRSVSWYQQTPGQGLQFLFEYFSETQRNKGNFPGRFSGRQFSNSRSEMNVSTLELGDSALYLCASSFAQGSSGANVLTFGAGSRLTVL.